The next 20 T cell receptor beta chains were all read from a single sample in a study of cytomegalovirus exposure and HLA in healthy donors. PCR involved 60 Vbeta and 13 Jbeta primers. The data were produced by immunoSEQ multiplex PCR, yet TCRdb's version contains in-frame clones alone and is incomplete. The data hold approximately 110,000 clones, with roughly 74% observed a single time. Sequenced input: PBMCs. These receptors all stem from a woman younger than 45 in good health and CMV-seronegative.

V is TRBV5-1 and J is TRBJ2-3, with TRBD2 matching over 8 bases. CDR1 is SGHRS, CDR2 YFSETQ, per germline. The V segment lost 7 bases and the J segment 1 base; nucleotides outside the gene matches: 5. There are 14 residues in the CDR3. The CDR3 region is CASQAGGGTDTQYF. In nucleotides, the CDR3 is TGCGCCAGCCAGGCGGGAGGAGGCACAGATACGCAGTATTTT.

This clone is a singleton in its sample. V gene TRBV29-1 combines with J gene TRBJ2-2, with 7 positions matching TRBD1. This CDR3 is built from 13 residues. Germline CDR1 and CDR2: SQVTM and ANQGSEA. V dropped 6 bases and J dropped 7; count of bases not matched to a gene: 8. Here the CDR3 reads CSVLTGNDGELFF. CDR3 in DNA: TGCAGCGTCCTGACAGGGAACGACGGGGAGCTGTTTTTT.

In DNA, the CDR3 is TGTGCCAGCAGCCAACAGGGGGCGGTCGGGGAGCTGTTTTTT. Protein sequence: CASSQQGAVGELFF. V is TRBV11-2 and J is TRBJ2-2; TRBD1 aligns across 9 bases. Trimming removed 5 bases from V and 7 bases from J; junction bases left unmatched: 5. This CDR3 comprises 14 residues. From germline, CDR1 is SGHAT and CDR2 FQNNGV.

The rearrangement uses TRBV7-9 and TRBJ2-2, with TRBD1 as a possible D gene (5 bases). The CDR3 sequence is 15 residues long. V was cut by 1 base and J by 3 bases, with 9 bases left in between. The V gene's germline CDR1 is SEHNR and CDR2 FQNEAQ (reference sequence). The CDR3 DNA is TGTGCCAGCAGCTTAGGTCAGGGCGACACCGGGGAGCTGTTTTTT. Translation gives CASSLGQGDTGELFF.

CDR3 loop: CASSLSRAGGYEQYF. CDR3 DNA: TGTGCCAGCAGTCTATCTCGGGCAGGGGGCTACGAGCAGTACTTC. This chain connects TRBV6-5 to TRBJ2-7; 7 bases line up with TRBD1. The trim removed 5 bases at V and 3 bases at J, leaving 10 bases unmatched. The CDR3 is made up of 15 amino acids. Germline V gene sequence: CDR1 MNHEY, CDR2 SVGAGI.

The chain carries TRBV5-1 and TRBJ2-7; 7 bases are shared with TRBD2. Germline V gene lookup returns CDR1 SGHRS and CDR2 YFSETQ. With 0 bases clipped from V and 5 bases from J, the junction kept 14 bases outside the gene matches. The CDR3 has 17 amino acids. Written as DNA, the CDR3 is TGCGCCAGCAGCTTGGGGCGGGGGAGCTCAACAAGTGACGAGCAGTACTTC. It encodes CASSLGRGSSTSDEQYF.

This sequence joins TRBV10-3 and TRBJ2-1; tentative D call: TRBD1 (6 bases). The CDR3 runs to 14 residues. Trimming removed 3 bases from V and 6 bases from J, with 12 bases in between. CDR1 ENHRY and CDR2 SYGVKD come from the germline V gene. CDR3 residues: CAISEGRGVNEQFF. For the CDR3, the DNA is TGTGCCATCAGTGAAGGCAGGGGCGTCAATGAGCAGTTCTTC.

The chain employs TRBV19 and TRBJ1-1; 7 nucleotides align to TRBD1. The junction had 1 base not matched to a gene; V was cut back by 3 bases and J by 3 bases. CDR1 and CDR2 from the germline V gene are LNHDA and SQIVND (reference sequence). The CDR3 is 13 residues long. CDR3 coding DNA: TGTGCCAGTAGTATGACAGGGTACACTGAAGCTTTCTTT. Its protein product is CASSMTGYTEAFF.

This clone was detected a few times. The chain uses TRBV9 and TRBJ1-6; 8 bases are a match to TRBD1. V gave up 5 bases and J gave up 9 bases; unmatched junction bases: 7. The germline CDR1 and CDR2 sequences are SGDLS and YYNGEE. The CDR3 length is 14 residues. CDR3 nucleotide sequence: TGTGCCAGCAGTGAGGCAGGGGGCCCTTCACCCCTCCACTTT. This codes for CASSEAGGPSPLHF.

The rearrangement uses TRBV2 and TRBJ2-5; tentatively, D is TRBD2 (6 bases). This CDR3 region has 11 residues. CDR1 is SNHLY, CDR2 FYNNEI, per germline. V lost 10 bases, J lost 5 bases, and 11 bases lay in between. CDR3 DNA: TGTGCCACGACTAGTGGGGAGACCCAGTACTTC. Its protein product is CATTSGETQYF.

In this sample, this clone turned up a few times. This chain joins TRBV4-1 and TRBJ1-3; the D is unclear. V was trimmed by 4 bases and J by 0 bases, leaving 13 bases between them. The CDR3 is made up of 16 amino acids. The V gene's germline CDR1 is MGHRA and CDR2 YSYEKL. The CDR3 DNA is TGCGCCAGCAGCCCCGGGAAGCCTTTCTCTGGAAACACCATATATTTT. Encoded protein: CASSPGKPFSGNTIYF.

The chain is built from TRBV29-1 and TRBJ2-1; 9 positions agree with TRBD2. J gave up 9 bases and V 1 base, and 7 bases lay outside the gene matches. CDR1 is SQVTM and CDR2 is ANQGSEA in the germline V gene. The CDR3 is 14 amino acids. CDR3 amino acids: CSVEGGLAKIEQFF. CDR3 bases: TGCAGCGTTGAAGGGGGACTAGCCAAGATTGAGCAGTTCTTC.

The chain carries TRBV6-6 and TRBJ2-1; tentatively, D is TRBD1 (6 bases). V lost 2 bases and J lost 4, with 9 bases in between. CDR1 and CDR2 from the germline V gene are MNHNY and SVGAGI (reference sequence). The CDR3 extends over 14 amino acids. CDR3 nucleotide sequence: TGTGCCAGCAGTTACGGACAGAAGTACAATGAGCAGTTCTTC. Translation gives CASSYGQKYNEQFF.

CDR3 sequence: CASSPIRMRGPAYNEQFF. CDR3 DNA: TGTGCCAGCAGCCCCATCCGAATGAGGGGGCCGGCCTACAATGAGCAGTTCTTC. The chain employs TRBV9 and TRBJ2-1; 7 bases line up with TRBD1. Germline lookup yields CDR1 SGDLS and CDR2 YYNGEE. The V segment lost 4 bases and the J segment 2 bases; nucleotides outside the gene matches: 15. The CDR3 sequence is 18 residues long.

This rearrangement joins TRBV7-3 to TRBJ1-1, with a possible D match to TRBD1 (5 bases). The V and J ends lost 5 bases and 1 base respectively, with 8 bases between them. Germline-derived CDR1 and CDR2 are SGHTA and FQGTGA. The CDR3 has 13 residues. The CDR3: CASSLGQNTEAFF. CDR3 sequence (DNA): TGTGCCAGCAGCCTCGGACAGAACACTGAAGCTTTCTTT.

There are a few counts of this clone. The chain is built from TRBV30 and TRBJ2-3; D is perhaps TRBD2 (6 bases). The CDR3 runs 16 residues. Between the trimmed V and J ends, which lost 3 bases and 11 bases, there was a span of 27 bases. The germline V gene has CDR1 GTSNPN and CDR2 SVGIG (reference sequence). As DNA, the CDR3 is TGTGCCTGGAGCGATATTTTTCGGGCGGGGACCTCGGGGCAGTATTTT. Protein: CAWSDIFRAGTSGQYF.

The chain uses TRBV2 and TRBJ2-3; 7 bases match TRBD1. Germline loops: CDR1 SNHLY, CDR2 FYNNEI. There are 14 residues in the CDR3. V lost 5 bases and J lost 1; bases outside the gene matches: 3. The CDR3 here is CASSSGTGTDTQYF. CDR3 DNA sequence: TGTGCCAGCAGTTCCGGGACAGGCACAGATACGCAGTATTTT.

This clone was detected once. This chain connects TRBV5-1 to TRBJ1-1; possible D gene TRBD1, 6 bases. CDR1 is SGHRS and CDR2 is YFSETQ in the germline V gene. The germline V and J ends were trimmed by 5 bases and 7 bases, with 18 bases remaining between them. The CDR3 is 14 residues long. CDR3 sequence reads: CASSSGGRVSEAFF. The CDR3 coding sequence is TGCGCCAGCAGTTCCGGGGGGCGGGTAAGTGAAGCTTTCTTT.

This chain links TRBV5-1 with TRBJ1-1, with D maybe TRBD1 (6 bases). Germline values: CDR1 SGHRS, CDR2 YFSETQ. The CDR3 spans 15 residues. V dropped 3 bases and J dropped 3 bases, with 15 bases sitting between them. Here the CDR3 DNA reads TGCGCCAGCAGCTCGGACAGCTTGGCGTACACTGAAGCTTTCTTT. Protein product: CASSSDSLAYTEAFF.

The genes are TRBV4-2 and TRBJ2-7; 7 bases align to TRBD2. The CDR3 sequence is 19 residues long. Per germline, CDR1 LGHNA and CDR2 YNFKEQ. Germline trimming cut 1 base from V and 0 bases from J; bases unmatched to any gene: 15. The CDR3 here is CASSQALGGAQSSSYEQYF. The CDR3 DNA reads TGTGCCAGCAGCCAAGCTTTGGGAGGGGCCCAATCGTCCTCCTACGAGCAGTACTTC.